The 21 T cell receptor beta chains given below trace back to one sample, sequenced in a study of identifying expanded T cells in peripheral blood. This table comes from immunoSEQ multiplex PCR, and its TCRdb copy is limited to in-frame clones, with some not included. This sample has around 120,000 clones, with about 80% found just once. Sequenced sample: blood. All receptors come from a person aged 18 to 70 in good health.

This sequence joins TRBV2 and TRBJ1-4; no reliable D call. Germline CDR1 reads SNHLY; CDR2 reads FYNNEI. CDR3 length: 15 residues. V was pared by 7 bases and J by 0 bases, with 12 bases between. CDR3 loop: CASIERVATNEKLFF. CDR3 sequence (DNA): TGTGCCAGCATAGAAAGAGTTGCAACTAATGAAAAACTGTTTTTT.

V and J are TRBV6-6 and TRBJ1-5; TRBD1 is a possible D gene (5 bases). Germline values: CDR1 MNHNY, CDR2 SVGAGI (reference sequence). Trimming took 4 bases from V and 11 from J, leaving 21 bases between them. This CDR3 contains 15 residues. In DNA form, the CDR3 reads TGTGCCAGCAGTTTGGGACCGGACGAAGGAGGGGCCCAGCATTTT. Encoded protein: CASSLGPDEGGAQHF.

The chain couples TRBV19 to TRBJ1-2, with D possibly TRBD1 on 6 matching bases. Germline-derived CDR1 and CDR2 are LNHDA and SQIVND (reference sequence). The CDR3 spans 16 residues. V gave up 1 base and J gave up 6 bases, with 18 bases separating them. CDR3 region: CASSIGFGNRVNGYTF. The CDR3 nucleotides read TGTGCCAGTAGTATAGGATTCGGGAACAGGGTGAATGGCTACACCTTC.

The chain carries TRBV6-1 and TRBJ2-2; 10 bases agree with TRBD1. Trimming took 8 bases from V and 4 from J; bases not matched to a gene: 1. Germline V gives CDR1 MNHNS, CDR2 SASEGT. This CDR3 has 13 residues. CDR3 region: CASGQGVTGELFF. The CDR3 DNA follows: TGTGCCAGCGGACAGGGGGTCACCGGGGAGCTGTTTTTT.

The rearrangement joins TRBV11-3 to TRBJ2-1; no reliable D call. This CDR3 has 13 residues. The V end was cut by 3 bases, the J end by 9 bases, with 12 bases between. The V gene's germline CDR1 is SGHNT and CDR2 YENEEA. CDR3 in amino acids: CASSFQVSREQFF. DNA of the CDR3: TGTGCCAGCAGCTTCCAGGTTAGTCGTGAGCAGTTCTTC.

This chain joins TRBV6-6 and TRBJ1-5; 7 bases agree with TRBD1. The CDR3 has 12 residues. The J segment lost 6 bases and the V segment lost 8 bases, leaving 4 bases of the junction unmatched. From germline, CDR1 is MNHNY and CDR2 SVGAGI (reference sequence). Here the CDR3 DNA reads TGTGCCAGCGGAGGGGGCAGTCAGCCCCAGCATTTT. Amino acid sequence: CASGGGSQPQHF.

The sample holds a few counts of this clone. The chain has TRBV7-9 and TRBJ2-5; D gene uncertain. CDR3 size: 14 residues. The germline V gene has CDR1 SEHNR and CDR2 FQNEAQ (reference sequence). V lost 4 bases to trimming and J lost 8 bases, with 17 bases between them. The CDR3: CASSSYRGGLTQYF. The CDR3, as DNA: TGTGCCAGCAGCTCCTACCGTGGCGGCCTAACCCAGTACTTC.

This sequence joins TRBV29-1 and TRBJ2-2; D perhaps matches TRBD1 (6 bases). Germline-derived CDR1 and CDR2 are SQVTM and ANQGSEA. Trimming removed 4 bases from V and 3 bases from J, with 12 bases in between. CDR3 length: 14 residues. The DNA for the CDR3 is TGCAGCGTTGCTGGACAGTCGTACACCGGGGAGCTGTTTTTT. This gives the protein CSVAGQSYTGELFF.

V and J are TRBV5-6 and TRBJ1-2; 7 positions match TRBD1. V dropped 2 bases and J dropped 4; count of bases not matched to a gene: 2. CDR1 is SGHDT and CDR2 is YYEEEE in the germline V gene. CDR3 length equals 13 residues. The CDR3 DNA reads TGTGCCAGCAGCTTCAGGGACAGCTATGGCTACACCTTC. Amino acids: CASSFRDSYGYTF.

This chain joins TRBV18 and TRBJ2-3; TRBD2 is a possible D gene (6 bases). V lost 9 bases and J lost 5, with 21 bases in between. CDR1 KGHSH and CDR2 LQKENI come from the germline V gene. The CDR3 extends over 15 amino acids. CDR3 nucleotide sequence: TGTGCCAGTTCTCAGGAGGGGCAGGGAGGAGATACGCAGTATTTT. This sequence encodes CASSQEGQGGDTQYF. Based on the CDR3 plus reference TRBV18 and TRBJ2-3, the full variable domain is NAGVMQNPRHLVRRRGQEARLRCSPMKGHSHVYWYRQLPEEGLKFMVYLQKENIIDESGMPKERFSAEFPKEGPSILRIQQVVRGDSAAYFCASSQEGQGGDTQYFGPGTRLTVL.

V and J are TRBV7-2 and TRBJ2-2, with D maybe TRBD2 (5 bases). The CDR3 length is 15 residues. Germline V gene lookup returns CDR1 SGHTA and CDR2 FQGNSA. Trimming removed 5 bases at V and 10 bases at J, with 20 bases between. The CDR3, as DNA: TGTGCCAGCAGCGCCCTCCGGGGAAGGCACGAGGAGCTGTTTTTT. Its translation: CASSALRGRHEELFF.

This rearrangement joins TRBV2 to TRBJ1-1; D uncertain. This CDR3 is 14 amino acids long. Germline CDR1 SNHLY, CDR2 FYNNEI. V lost 4 bases and J lost 0, with 9 bases in between. The CDR3 nucleotides are TGTGCCAGCAGTGTTGGCGGCCTGAACACTGAAGCTTTCTTT. Translating gives CASSVGGLNTEAFF.

CDR3 sequence (DNA): TGTGCCAGTAGTCCGATATGGGGCACAGATACGCAGTATTTT. Residues: CASSPIWGTDTQYF. The V call is TRBV19, the J call TRBJ2-3; D unresolved. V was pared by 5 bases and J by 1 base, with 10 bases between. Germline V lookup: CDR1 LNHDA, CDR2 SQIVND (reference sequence). The CDR3 is made up of 14 amino acids.

V usage is TRBV11-3 and J usage is TRBJ2-7; 7 bases fit TRBD1. The trim removed 4 bases at V and 7 bases at J, leaving 10 bases unmatched. Per germline, CDR1 SGHNT and CDR2 YENEEA. The CDR3 covers 14 residues. The CDR3: CASSSRRGQTEQYF. The CDR3 DNA reads TGTGCCAGCAGCTCCCGTCGGGGACAGACAGAGCAGTACTTC.

This chain connects TRBV4-3 to TRBJ2-7; D is unclear. CDR3 length: 15 residues. Trimming left V 3 bases short and J 2 bases short, with 14 bases between. Germline V gives CDR1 LGHNA, CDR2 YSLEER. The CDR3, as DNA: TGCGCCAGCAGCCATAGCCCGGACGCCACCTACGAGCAGTACTTC. Protein: CASSHSPDATYEQYF.

This sequence joins TRBV30 and TRBJ1-4, with 8 bases lining up with TRBD1. Germline CDR1 and CDR2: GTSNPN and SVGIG (reference sequence). The junction had 3 bases not matched to a gene; V was cut back by 3 bases and J by 6 bases. This CDR3 region has 13 residues. The CDR3 DNA reads TGTGCCTGGAGGGGCAGGGGGCATGAAAAACTGTTTTTT. Translating it yields CAWRGRGHEKLFF.

This clone was detected only a few times. V is TRBV6-1 and J is TRBJ2-7; D perhaps matches TRBD1 (6 bases). Germline-derived CDR1 and CDR2 are MNHNS and SASEGT. Trimming took off 7 bases at V and 3 bases at J, with 13 bases between the two ends. The CDR3 runs to 13 residues. Written as DNA, the CDR3 is TGTGCCAGCACCAGGGGCAAAGTCTACGAGCAGTACTTC. This translates into CASTRGKVYEQYF.

V gene TRBV6-4 combines with J gene TRBJ1-2; no clear D gene. The CDR3 runs to 14 residues. The germline V and J ends were trimmed by 6 bases and 8 bases, with 19 bases remaining between them. The germline V gene has CDR1 MRHNA and CDR2 SNTAGT. This CDR3 reads CASSGSLFFGGYTF. CDR3 bases: TGTGCCAGCAGCGGGTCTTTGTTTTTCGGAGGCTACACCTTC.

The chain is built from TRBV14 and TRBJ1-1; 7 bases are shared with TRBD1. This CDR3 spans 15 amino acids. CDR1 is SGHDN, CDR2 FVKESK, per germline. After removal of 4 bases from V and 6 bases from J, the junction contained 11 bases not matched to a gene. The CDR3 DNA reads as TGTGCCAGCAGCCGAGAAGGGGGCGGACTAGCTGAAGCTTTCTTT. This gives the protein CASSREGGGLAEAFF.

The chain carries TRBV6-4 and TRBJ1-2, with D possibly TRBD1 on 6 matching bases. CDR3 size: 13 residues. In germline, CDR1 is MRHNA, CDR2 SNTAGT. Trimming shortened V by 10 bases and J by 8 bases, and 20 bases separated the two germline ends. CDR3 loop: CATSDPGGHGYTF. In nucleotides, the CDR3 is TGTGCCACCTCCGACCCCGGGGGGCACGGCTACACCTTC.

The J gene is TRBJ1-6, the V gene TRBV27; 8 bases are a match to TRBD1. The J segment lost 0 bases and the V segment lost 5 bases, leaving 3 bases of the junction unmatched. This CDR3 is 16 amino acids long. The germline gives CDR1 MNHEY, CDR2 SMNVEV (reference sequence). The CDR3 DNA follows: TGTGCCAGCAGTAGGACAGGGAGCTCCTATAATTCACCCCTCCACTTT. It is translated as CASSRTGSSYNSPLHF.